Given below is one T cell receptor (beta chain) in context. Using the 5' RACE reads, TCRdb records one entry per CDR3 protein without DNA. Its clone listing holds approximately 160,000 distinct CDR3 sequences. The CDR3 has 15 residues. The germline gives CDR1 SEHNR, CDR2 FQNEAQ (reference sequence). These data originate in a study of monozygotic twins with inflammatory bowel disease. This receptor was identified in a human donor with ulcerative colitis or Crohn's disease, or a healthy co-twin of an affected twin (not recorded which). The sequenced material came from blood. The rearrangement links TRBV7-9 to TRBJ1-1; TCRdb's D call, TRBD1, is unchecked because there is no DNA. The chain's CDR3 is CASSARATSPSEAFF.